In its sample, the clone carrying this TCR beta chain was seen once. The antigen remains undetermined. CD8 cells classed as naive were CD45RO-negative and positively selected for CCR7, excluding terminally differentiated effector memory CD45RA+ cells. Here immunoSEQ multiplex PCR was the method, and the copy in TCRdb shows in-frame clones only, minus some. This table has 630,000 or so clones, 98% appearing once. These data originate in a study of shared clonotypes between healthy human individuals. Findings of the study overall: Blood was the sole source, and tissue repertoires probably differ.

Germline loops: CDR1 SEHNR, CDR2 FQNEAQ (reference sequence). Losses at the gene ends were 3 bases for V and 7 bases for J; bases not matched to a gene: 0. The CDR3 has 13 amino acids. This clonotype originated in a man in his thirties or forties in good health. The sequenced sample was naive CD8+ T cells sorted from blood. The chain couples TRBV7-9 to TRBJ2-1; TRBD2 agrees at 10 bases. The CDR3 reads CASSFSGRNEQFF. DNA of the CDR3: TGTGCCAGCAGCTTTAGCGGGAGGAATGAGCAGTTCTTC.